Below, 21 T cell receptor beta chains from the same sample are listed, as sequenced in a study of molecular identifiers for immune sequencing clone quantification. TCRdb itself ran the PCR reads through MiXCR, one entry per CDR3 protein. Of nearly 650,000 distinct CDR3 sequences listed, 25% are singletons. The sample taken for sequencing was naive CD8+ T cells from blood, with Jurkat cell RNA spiked in. Subset noted: FACS-sorted CD8+CD4-CCR7+CD45RA+ naive T cells. These receptors came from a human donor in good health. Some libraries in this study had Jurkat cell RNA spiked in.

Comments on this clonotype: This clone may be a read error of a much larger clone one base away. The chain links TRBV4-1 to TRBJ2-7; D gene uncertain. CDR1 is MGHRA and CDR2 is YSYEKL in the germline V gene. This CDR3 spans 16 amino acids. The CDR3 DNA sequence: TGCGCCAGCAGCCAGGAAGACATCCTTGCCCCCTACGCGCAGTACTTC. It encodes CASSQEDILAPYAQYF.

At least ten counts were recorded for this clonotype. This rearrangement joins TRBV29-1 to TRBJ2-7; 7 positions match TRBD1. Germline V gives CDR1 SQVTM, CDR2 ANQGSEA. This CDR3 comprises 15 residues. The V and J ends lost 2 bases and 4 bases, in that order; junction bases with no gene match: 11. The CDR3 coding sequence is TGCAGCGTTGAATGGGCGGTGCAGGGGGAGTACGAGCAGTACTTC. Amino acids: CSVEWAVQGEYEQYF.

The chain is built from TRBV13 and TRBJ1-5; unclear D gene. Trimming removed 2 bases at V and 3 bases at J, with 8 bases between. The CDR3 spans 14 residues. The germline CDR1 and CDR2 sequences are PRHDT and FYEKMQ (reference sequence). The CDR3 DNA reads TGTGCCAGCAGCTTAAGGAACCTCAATCAGCCCCAGCATTTT. It codes for CASSLRNLNQPQHF.

In regard to this clonotype: A read error may be the cause here, since a much bigger clone is one base away. The V gene is TRBV12-3 or TRBV12-4, the J gene TRBJ1-5; 8 bases are shared with TRBD1. The CDR3 sequence is 14 residues long. CDR3 nucleotides: TGTGCCGGCAGTGCCGGACAGGGAACTCAGCCCCAGCATTTT. It translates to CAGSAGQGTQPQHF.

Many counts were recorded for this clonotype. The V gene is TRBV19, the J gene TRBJ2-5; D is ambiguous. The CDR3 has 12 residues. V was shortened by 3 bases and J by 4 bases, with 6 bases between the two germline ends. CDR1 and CDR2 (germline): LNHDA, SQIVND (reference sequence). CDR3 nucleotides: TGTGCCAGTAGTATGGACGGAGAGACCCAGTACTTC. It is translated as CASSMDGETQYF.

This clonotype has at least ten counts. A junction end diverges from the germline sequence, so it may reflect a read error. The V gene is TRBV4-1, the J gene TRBJ1-1, with 7 bases that match TRBD1. This CDR3 region has 14 residues. The germline CDR1 and CDR2 sequences are MGHRA and YSYEKL. The CDR3 nucleotides are TGCGCCAGCAGCCAAGACTCAGGGGGAGCTTTGGCTCTCTTT. This codes for CASSQDSGGALALF.

This clonotype was seen many times. The V call is TRBV28, the J call TRBJ2-5; D possibly corresponds to TRBD2 (5 bases). Germline CDR1 is MDHEN and CDR2 is SYDVKM. The length of the CDR3 is 14 residues. The V end was cut by 5 bases, the J end by 4 bases, with 14 bases between. Here the CDR3 reads CASSLRPSTETQYF. The CDR3 nucleotides read TGTGCCAGCAGTCTAAGGCCTAGCACAGAGACCCAGTACTTC. The variable domain in full, with the rest retrieved from reference TRBV28 and TRBJ2-5, is DVKVTQSSRYLVKRTGEKVFLECVQDMDHENMFWYRQDPGLGLRLIYFSYDVKMKEKGDIPEGYSVSREKKERFSLILESASTNQTSMYLCASSLRPSTETQYFGPGTRLLVL.

At least ten counts were recorded for this clonotype. The CDR3 sequence is CASSQDGLGSGEQFF. The CDR3 nucleotides are TGCGCCAGCAGCCAAGATGGGTTAGGAAGCGGTGAGCAGTTCTTC. V gene TRBV4-1 combines with J gene TRBJ2-1; D perhaps matches TRBD2 (5 bases). The V end was cut by 0 bases, the J end by 9 bases, with 15 bases between. Germline CDR1 and CDR2: MGHRA and YSYEKL. The CDR3 loop spans 15 amino acids.

This clonotype was seen many times. The V call is TRBV7-2, the J call TRBJ1-5; D gene uncertain. Trimming took off 0 bases at V and 7 bases at J, with 7 bases between the two ends. CDR1 is SGHTA, CDR2 FQGNSA, per germline. The CDR3 is made up of 13 amino acids. DNA for the CDR3: TGTGCCAGCAGCTTAGCGGGTCAGCAGCCCCAGCATTTT. It codes for CASSLAGQQPQHF. The complete variable domain, with remaining parts taken from reference TRBV7-2 and TRBJ1-5, reads GAGVSQSPSNKVTEKGKDVELRCDPISGHTALYWYRQSLGQGLEFLIYFQGNSAPDKSGLPSDRFSAERTGGSVSTLTIQRTQQEDSAVYLCASSLAGQQPQHFGDGTRLSIL.

This clonotype was picked up many times. Here the CDR3 reads CASSLALTGREAFF. The CDR3, as DNA: TGTGCCAGCAGCTTAGCGCTGACAGGAAGGGAAGCTTTCTTT. V is TRBV7-9 and J is TRBJ1-1; the D gene is possibly TRBD1 (6 bases). CDR1 and CDR2 (germline): SEHNR, FQNEAQ (reference sequence). V was cut by 0 bases and J by 8 bases, with 13 bases left in between. The CDR3 has 14 residues.

Only a few counts were recorded for this clonotype. V usage is TRBV9 and J usage is TRBJ2-3; 7 bases are shared with TRBD2. This CDR3 is built from 17 residues. Unmatched junction bases numbered 8, after V lost 0 bases and J lost 1 base. Germline assignment: CDR1 SGDLS and CDR2 YYNGEE. The CDR3 sequence: CASSVGTAGRGTDTQYF. CDR3 coding DNA: TGTGCCAGCAGCGTAGGTACAGCGGGGAGGGGCACAGATACGCAGTATTTT.

This clonotype has a count of ten or more. The gene calls are TRBV28 and TRBJ2-6; 7 bases agree with TRBD1. CDR1 MDHEN and CDR2 SYDVKM come from the germline V gene. The trim removed 2 bases at V and 4 bases at J, leaving 2 bases unmatched. This CDR3 comprises 15 residues. Written as DNA, the CDR3 is TGTGCCAGCAGTTTAAGGGGGCCCGGGGCCAACGTCCTGACTTTC. It translates to CASSLRGPGANVLTF.

V gene TRBV7-9 combines with J gene TRBJ2-3; no firm D call. CDR1 is SEHNR, CDR2 FQNEAQ, per germline (reference sequence). The V end was cut by 4 bases, the J end by 0 bases, with 11 bases between. This CDR3 has 15 residues. The CDR3 sequence is CASSYVCSSTDTQYF. DNA for the CDR3: TGTGCCAGCAGCTACGTGTGCAGCAGCACAGATACGCAGTATTTT.

This clonotype was recorded many times. The J gene is TRBJ1-4, the V gene TRBV29-1; a weak D match, TRBD1 (5 bases). Germline V gives CDR1 SQVTM, CDR2 ANQGSEA. The CDR3 length is 13 residues. With 7 bases removed from V and 5 bases from J, the gap between germline ends came to 14 bases. CDR3 loop: CSAVGGRNEKLFF. In DNA, the CDR3 is TGCAGCGCCGTGGGGGGAAGAAATGAAAAACTGTTTTTT.

In its sample, this clonotype was seen a few times. This rearrangement joins TRBV28 to TRBJ1-4; 10 nucleotides agree with TRBD1. Trimming at V came to 6 bases and at J to 8 bases, leaving 9 bases not matched to a gene. This CDR3 is built from 15 residues. Germline V gives CDR1 MDHEN, CDR2 SYDVKM. CDR3: CASSRRRDRGEKLFF. Here the CDR3 DNA reads TGTGCCAGCAGCCGCCGCCGGGACAGGGGCGAAAAACTGTTTTTT. The variable domain in full, completed from reference TRBV28 and TRBJ1-4, reads DVKVTQSSRYLVKRTGEKVFLECVQDMDHENMFWYRQDPGLGLRLIYFSYDVKMKEKGDIPEGYSVSREKKERFSLILESASTNQTSMYLCASSRRRDRGEKLFFGSGTQLSVL.

The rearrangement links TRBV25-1 to TRBJ2-7, with D unresolved. The CDR3 contains 13 residues. Germline V gene data show CDR1 as MGHDK and CDR2 as SYGVNS. V lost 0 bases to trimming and J lost 7 bases, with 10 bases between them. The CDR3 loop reads CASSEYGGEEQYF. The CDR3 coding sequence is TGTGCCAGCAGTGAATATGGCGGAGAAGAGCAGTACTTC.

This clonotype was detected a few times. The chain recombines TRBV7-9 with TRBJ2-7, with 9 bases that match TRBD1. The CDR3 sequence is 15 residues long. The V and J ends lost 5 bases and 1 base, in that order; junction bases with no gene match: 6. Germline-derived CDR1 and CDR2 are SEHNR and FQNEAQ (reference sequence). The CDR3 loop is CASSAGQGESYEQYF. CDR3 sequence (DNA): TGTGCCAGCAGCGCGGGACAGGGCGAATCCTACGAGCAGTACTTC.

This clonotype appeared many times. The chain combines TRBV29-1 with TRBJ1-4; D not certain. The V gene lost 2 bases and the J gene lost 12 bases, with 16 bases spanning the gap. The germline CDR1 and CDR2 sequences are SQVTM and ANQGSEA. The CDR3 covers 13 residues. This chain's CDR3 is CSVEFGDQMELFF. CDR3 nucleotides: TGCAGCGTTGAATTTGGTGACCAGATGGAACTGTTTTTT.

The chain has TRBV6-6 and TRBJ2-1; D possibly corresponds to TRBD1 (5 bases). The CDR3 totals 11 residues. V lost 7 bases and J 9 bases, leaving 10 bases between the germline ends. Germline loops: CDR1 MNHNY, CDR2 SVGAGI (reference sequence). DNA of the CDR3: TGTGCCAGCACCACGCAGGGTGAGCAGTTCTTC. Amino acid sequence: CASTTQGEQFF.

The chain is built from TRBV11-2 and TRBJ2-7, with no clear D. The CDR3 has 14 amino acids. CDR1 is SGHAT, CDR2 FQNNGV, per germline. Trimming pared 5 bases from V and 3 bases from J, leaving 14 bases between. The CDR3 region is CASSRYGPNYEQYF. Here the CDR3 DNA reads TGTGCCAGCAGCCGATATGGGCCGAACTACGAGCAGTACTTC.

The chain couples TRBV7-2 to TRBJ1-3; D is unclear. V lost 6 bases, J lost 4 bases, and 19 bases lay in between. There are 16 residues in the CDR3. Germline V gene data show CDR1 as SGHTA and CDR2 as FQGNSA. CDR3 sequence reads: CASSDTPFSPGNTIYF. CDR3 in DNA: TGTGCCAGCAGTGACACTCCCTTCTCACCCGGAAACACCATATATTTT.